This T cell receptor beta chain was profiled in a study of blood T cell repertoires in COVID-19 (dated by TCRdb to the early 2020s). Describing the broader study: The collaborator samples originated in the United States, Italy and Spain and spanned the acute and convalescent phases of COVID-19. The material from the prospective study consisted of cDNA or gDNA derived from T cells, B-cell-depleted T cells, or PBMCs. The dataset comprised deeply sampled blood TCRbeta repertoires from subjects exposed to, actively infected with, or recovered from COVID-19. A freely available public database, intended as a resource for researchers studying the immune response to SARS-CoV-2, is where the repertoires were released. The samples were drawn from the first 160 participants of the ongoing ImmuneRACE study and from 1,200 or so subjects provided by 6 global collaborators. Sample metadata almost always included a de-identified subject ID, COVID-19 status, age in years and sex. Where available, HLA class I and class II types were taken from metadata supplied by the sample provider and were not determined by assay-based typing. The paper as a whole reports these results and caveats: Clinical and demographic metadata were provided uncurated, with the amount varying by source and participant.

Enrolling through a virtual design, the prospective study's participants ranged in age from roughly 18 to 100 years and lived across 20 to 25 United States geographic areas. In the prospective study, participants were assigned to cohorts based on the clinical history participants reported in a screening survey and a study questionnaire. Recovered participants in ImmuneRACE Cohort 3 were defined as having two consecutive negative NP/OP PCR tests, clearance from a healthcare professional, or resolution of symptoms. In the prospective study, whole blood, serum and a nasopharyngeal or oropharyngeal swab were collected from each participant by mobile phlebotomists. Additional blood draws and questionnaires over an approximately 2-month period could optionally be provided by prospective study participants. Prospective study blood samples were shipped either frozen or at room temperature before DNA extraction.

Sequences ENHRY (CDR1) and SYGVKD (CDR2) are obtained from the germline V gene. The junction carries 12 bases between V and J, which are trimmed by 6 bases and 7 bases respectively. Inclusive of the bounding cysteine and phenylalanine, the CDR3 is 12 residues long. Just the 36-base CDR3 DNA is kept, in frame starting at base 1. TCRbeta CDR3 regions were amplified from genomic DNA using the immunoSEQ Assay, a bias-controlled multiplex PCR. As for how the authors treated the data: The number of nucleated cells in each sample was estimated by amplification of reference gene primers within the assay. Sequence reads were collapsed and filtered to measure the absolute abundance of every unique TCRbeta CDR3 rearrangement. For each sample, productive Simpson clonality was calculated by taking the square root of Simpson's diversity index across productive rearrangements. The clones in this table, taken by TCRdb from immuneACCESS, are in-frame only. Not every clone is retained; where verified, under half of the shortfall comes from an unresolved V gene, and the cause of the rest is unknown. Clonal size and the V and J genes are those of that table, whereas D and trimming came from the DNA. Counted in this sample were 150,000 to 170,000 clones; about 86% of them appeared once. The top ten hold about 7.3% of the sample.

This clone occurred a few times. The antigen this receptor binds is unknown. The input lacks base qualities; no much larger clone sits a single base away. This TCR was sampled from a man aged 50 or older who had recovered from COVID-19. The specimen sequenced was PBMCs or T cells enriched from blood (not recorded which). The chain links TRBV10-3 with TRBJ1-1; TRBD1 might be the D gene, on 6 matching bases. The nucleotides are TGTGCCATCAGCAGGACAGAGGTTGAAGCTTTCTTT. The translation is CAISRTEVEAFF.